The 27 T cell receptor beta chains below were found in one sample sequenced in a study of CD8+CD57+ T cells in acquired aplastic anemia. TCR beta VDJ and CDR3 were profiled, and genomic DNA was the template. TCRdb reanalysed the reads using MiXCR and keeps one entry per CDR3 protein. The sample holds about 240,000 distinct CDR3 sequences, around half seen once. Previously, flow cytometry had revealed CD8+CD57+ cell expansion in the patients chosen for sequencing. The specimen was sorted CD4+, CD8+, or CD8+CD57+ T cells (not recorded which) from PBMCs. The receptors were sampled from a human donor with aplastic anemia.

The chain carries TRBV15 and TRBJ1-2; 7 bases line up with TRBD1. CDR3 length: 16 residues. The V gene end was trimmed by 4 bases and the J gene end by 0 bases; junction bases not matched to a gene: 8. In germline, CDR1 is LNHNV, CDR2 YYDKDF (reference sequence). The chain's CDR3 is CATSTMGQSTNYGYTF. The CDR3, as DNA: TGTGCCACCAGCACTATGGGACAGTCGACTAACTATGGCTACACCTTC.

The chain is built from TRBV7-9 and TRBJ2-7; D unresolved. The last part of the DNA fits TRBJ1-2 better; the J call may be wrong. Germline V gene sequence: CDR1 SEHNR, CDR2 FQNEAQ (reference sequence). This CDR3 region has 14 residues. DNA for the CDR3: TGTGCCAGCAGCCAAACGAATTGGCTCTATGGCTACACCTTC. Its protein product is CASSQTNWLYGYTF.

The CDR3 region has the DNA TGTGCCAGCAGCCAAGATATGGGGGCGATTACTGAAGCTTTCTTT. Translating it yields CASSQDMGAITEAFF. The genes are TRBV7-2 and TRBJ1-1; weak D call: TRBD1 (6 bases). The CDR3 has 15 amino acids. V lost 5 bases to trimming and J lost 5 bases, with 18 bases between them. Germline lookup yields CDR1 SGHTA and CDR2 FQGNSA.

The V and J genes are TRBV5-1 and TRBJ1-3; 8 nucleotides agree with TRBD1. CDR3 size: 16 residues. The germline V gene has CDR1 SGHRS and CDR2 YFSETQ. Unmatched junction bases numbered 4, after V lost 2 bases and J lost 0 bases. The chain's CDR3 is CASSLPTGGSGNTIYF. As DNA, the CDR3 is TGCGCCAGCAGCTTACCAACAGGGGGCTCTGGAAACACCATATATTTT. Using reference TRBV5-1 and TRBJ1-3 for the parts outside the CDR3, the full variable domain is KAGVTQTPRYLIKTRGQQVTLSCSPISGHRSVSWYQQTPGQGLQFLFEYFSETQRNKGNFPGRFSGRQFSNSRSEMNVSTLELGDSALYLCASSLPTGGSGNTIYFGEGSWLTVV.

This clonotype was recorded many times. V and J are TRBV9 and TRBJ1-2, with D tentatively TRBD1 (5 bases). Trimming cost V 0 bases and J 6 bases, with 15 bases left between them. The CDR3 covers 15 residues. Germline V CDR1 and CDR2: SGDLS, YYNGEE. This chain's CDR3 is CASSVGVGEGDGYTF. The CDR3, as DNA: TGTGCCAGCAGCGTAGGGGTGGGGGAAGGAGATGGCTACACCTTC.

The chain has TRBV10-2 and TRBJ1-2, with 7 bases fitting TRBD1. Germline V CDR1 and CDR2: WSHSY, SAAADI. The CDR3 has 12 residues. V shed 6 bases and J 9 bases; nucleotides not matched to a gene: 7. The CDR3 region is CASRDGTASYTF. The CDR3 bases are TGCGCCAGCAGAGACGGGACAGCGAGCTACACCTTC.

The rearrangement uses TRBV28 and TRBJ2-7; D assignment may be TRBD1 or TRBD2 (5 bases each). V gave up 3 bases and J gave up 4 bases, with 19 bases separating them. Germline CDR1 is MDHEN and CDR2 is SYDVKM. The CDR3 loop spans 16 amino acids. The CDR3 is CASSFGARGFGYEQYF. DNA for the CDR3: TGTGCCAGCAGTTTTGGGGCGAGGGGATTCGGGTACGAGCAGTACTTC.

The chain uses TRBV6-1 and TRBJ1-2; maybe TRBD1 (6 bases). The V end was cut by 10 bases, the J end by 3 bases, with 12 bases between. This CDR3 comprises 12 residues. In germline, CDR1 is MNHNS, CDR2 SASEGT. The CDR3 coding sequence is TGTGCCACTCCGGGGGCTTACTATGGCTACACCTTC. It specifies CATPGAYYGYTF.

For this clonotype: No conserved phenylalanine or tryptophan is present at the end of the CDR3, so a read error is the likely explanation. Because the CDR3's place on the DNA is in doubt, the DNA is left out and the CDR3 is given as listed by TCRdb. The genes are TRBV5-1 and TRBJ1-2; the DNA was not compared with TRBD1, the D call given in the table. The CDR3 adds up to 10 amino acids, both ends counted. Germline V gives CDR1 SGHRS, CDR2 YFSETQ. CDR3: CASSYDRGLL.

The J gene is TRBJ2-1, the V gene TRBV20-1; D is uncertain. Trimming shortened V by 3 bases and J by 4 bases, and 10 bases separated the two germline ends. Germline assignment: CDR1 DFQATT and CDR2 SNEGSKA (reference sequence). This CDR3 spans 13 amino acids. CDR3 in DNA: TGCAGTGCTAGCCGAGAGTTATACAATGAGCAGTTCTTC. It encodes CSASRELYNEQFF.

This clonotype was seen only a few times. The chain carries TRBV7-2 and TRBJ2-7; unclear D gene. V lost 1 base, J lost 4 bases, and 8 bases lay in between. Germline V gives CDR1 SGHTA, CDR2 FQGNSA. The CDR3 length is 13 residues. CDR3: CASSLERVYEQYF. The CDR3 nucleotides are TGTGCCAGCAGCTTAGAACGCGTGTACGAGCAGTACTTC. The full variable domain, rest sourced from reference TRBV7-2 and TRBJ2-7, is GAGVSQSPSNKVTEKGKDVELRCDPISGHTALYWYRQSLGQGLEFLIYFQGNSAPDKSGLPSDRFSAERTGGSVSTLTIQRTQQEDSAVYLCASSLERVYEQYFGPGTRLTVT.

The rearrangement links TRBV3-1 to TRBJ1-2; 10 bases line up with TRBD1. The V gene's germline CDR1 is LGHDT and CDR2 YNNKEL (reference sequence). Trimming removed 3 bases from V and 4 bases from J; junction bases left unmatched: 2. The CDR3 spans 14 residues. Written as DNA, the CDR3 is TGTGCCAGCAGCCAGACAGGGGGCTTCTATGGCTACACCTTC. Its protein product is CASSQTGGFYGYTF.

This chain uses TRBV15 with TRBJ1-5; D gene uncertain. The CDR3 contains 15 residues. V was shortened by 0 bases and J by 7 bases, with 13 bases between the two germline ends. Germline CDR1 is LNHNV and CDR2 is YYDKDF (reference sequence). The CDR3 nucleotides read TGTGCCACCAGCAGAGATGAAGCCGGGCCCCAGCCCCAGCATTTT. It specifies CATSRDEAGPQPQHF. The full variable domain, rest sourced from reference TRBV15 and TRBJ1-5, is DAMVIQNPRYQVTQFGKPVTLSCSQTLNHNVMYWYQQKSSQAPKLLFHYYDKDFNNEADTPDNFQSRRPNTSFCFLDIRSPGLGDTAMYLCATSRDEAGPQPQHFGDGTRLSIL.

CDR3 DNA sequence: TGCAGCGTTGGGGACAGGACAGATACGCAGTATTTT. Its protein is CSVGDRTDTQYF. The chain couples TRBV29-1 to TRBJ2-3, with 8 bases identical to TRBD1. CDR1 and CDR2 from the germline V gene are SQVTM and ANQGSEA. Trimming took 4 bases from V and 3 from J; bases not matched to a gene: 0. The CDR3 is made up of 12 amino acids.

This clonotype was counted ten times or more. V is TRBV4-2 and J is TRBJ2-7; 7 bases map to TRBD1. The CDR3 has 15 residues. Germline CDR1 and CDR2: LGHNA and YNFKEQ. V lost 0 bases to trimming and J lost 5 bases; unmatched junction nucleotides: 7. The DNA for the CDR3 is TGTGCCAGCAGCCAAGAGACAGGGATATCGAACGAGCAGTACTTC. The encoded protein is CASSQETGISNEQYF.

The V and J genes are TRBV5-5 and TRBJ2-2; TRBD2 aligns across 8 bases. The CDR3 totals 23 residues. Germline V gives CDR1 SGHKS, CDR2 YYEKEE (reference sequence). V shed 4 bases and J 1 base; nucleotides not matched to a gene: 27. CDR3: CASSVGSDGETGGPRGNTGELFF. CDR3 sequence (DNA): TGTGCCAGCAGCGTAGGGAGTGACGGGGAGACGGGAGGGCCCAGAGGGAACACCGGGGAGCTGTTTTTT.

The chain recombines TRBV11-3 with TRBJ2-1; 14 nucleotides align to TRBD2. The germline V gene encodes CDR1 SGHNT and CDR2 YENEEA. The CDR3 runs 17 residues. V shed 1 base, J shed 4 bases, and the junction held 3 bases outside the gene matches. Written as DNA, the CDR3 is TGTGCCAGCAGCTTAGGACTAGCGGGGGGGGCTTACAATGAGCAGTTCTTC. This codes for CASSLGLAGGAYNEQFF.

This clonotype has a count of ten or more. This rearrangement joins TRBV20-1 to TRBJ2-7, with 7 bases that match TRBD2. This CDR3 has 11 residues. Looked up from germline, CDR1 is DFQATT and CDR2 is SNEGSKA (reference sequence). V lost 6 bases to trimming and J lost 6 bases; unmatched junction nucleotides: 5. The CDR3 bases are TGCAGTGCCTCAGGGAGGGGCGAGCAGTACTTC. Encoded protein: CSASGRGEQYF.

This rearrangement joins TRBV7-9 to TRBJ2-5, with D tentatively TRBD2 (6 bases). The V end lost 5 bases, the J end lost 2 bases, and 12 bases lay between the germline ends. The CDR3 spans 14 residues. Germline values: CDR1 SEHNR, CDR2 FQNEAQ (reference sequence). The CDR3 nucleotides are TGTGCCAGCAGCCCATCTAGCGCACAAGAGACCCAGTACTTC. It codes for CASSPSSAQETQYF.

Many counts were recorded for this clonotype. The rearrangement uses TRBV30 and TRBJ1-2; D perhaps matches TRBD1 (5 bases). The V and J ends lost 4 bases and 5 bases respectively, with 17 bases between them. The germline CDR1 and CDR2 sequences are GTSNPN and SVGIG (reference sequence). This CDR3 is 14 amino acids long. CDR3 sequence: CAWIPGRGEYGYTF. The CDR3 DNA is TGTGCCTGGATCCCGGGAAGGGGAGAATATGGCTACACCTTC.

The rearrangement uses TRBV28 and TRBJ2-7; a weak D match, TRBD1 (6 bases). This CDR3 has 14 residues. Germline CDR1 reads MDHEN; CDR2 reads SYDVKM. V dropped 2 bases and J dropped 5 bases, with 13 bases sitting between them. Here the CDR3 DNA reads TGTGCCAGCAGTTTACAGGGGTCGAGGGACGAGCAGTACTTC. As protein: CASSLQGSRDEQYF.

This clonotype was seen at least ten times. The chain couples TRBV15 to TRBJ2-3; 11 nucleotides agree with TRBD2. The germline V gene has CDR1 LNHNV and CDR2 YYDKDF (reference sequence). J lost 5 bases, V lost 8 bases, and 15 bases had no gene match. This CDR3 region has 17 residues. This CDR3 reads CATRRLAGGPTLDTQYF. CDR3 DNA sequence: TGTGCCACCCGCCGCCTAGCGGGGGGCCCTACCTTAGATACGCAGTATTTT.

This clonotype has at least ten counts. The chain recombines TRBV29-1 with TRBJ2-1; tentatively, D is TRBD2 (5 bases). Per the germline V gene, CDR1 is SQVTM and CDR2 is ANQGSEA. The V end lost 5 bases, the J end lost 0 bases, and 20 bases lay between the germline ends. The length of the CDR3 is 17 residues. This CDR3 is CSVQGLQTPSSYNEQFF. In nucleotides, the CDR3 is TGCAGCGTTCAAGGACTCCAAACCCCTAGCTCCTACAATGAGCAGTTCTTC.

The table lists this clonotype with many counts. The chain is built from TRBV7-6 and TRBJ2-7, with 10 bases fitting TRBD1. V trimming: 1 base; J trimming: 3 bases; junction bases outside the gene matches: 3. Germline values: CDR1 SGHVS, CDR2 FNYEAQ. CDR3 length: 15 residues. The DNA of the CDR3 is TGTGCCAGCAGCTTAGAGACAGGGGGCGTCTACGAGCAGTACTTC. It yields the protein CASSLETGGVYEQYF.

A few counts support this clonotype. This sequence joins TRBV5-1 and TRBJ2-3, with a weak D call TRBD2 (6 bases). The ends were cut back, 6 bases at V and 2 bases at J, with 22 bases in the middle. Germline V gene data show CDR1 as SGHRS and CDR2 as YFSETQ. The CDR3 length is 17 residues. The CDR3 DNA follows: TGCGCCAGCAAGCTCCAAGCTTCGGGGGACCCCACAGATACGCAGTATTTT. Its protein is CASKLQASGDPTDTQYF.

The table lists this clonotype with a few counts. V gene TRBV28 combines with J gene TRBJ2-1; no clear D. This CDR3 contains 14 residues. V lost 6 bases and J lost 4, with 13 bases in between. CDR1 is MDHEN and CDR2 is SYDVKM in the germline V gene. The DNA of the CDR3 is TGTGCCAGCAGACAGACCAGTCCTTACAATGAGCAGTTCTTC. Translated: CASRQTSPYNEQFF.

The J gene is TRBJ2-7, the V gene TRBV9; 7 bases agree with TRBD1. V lost 3 bases and J lost 6; bases outside the gene matches: 6. From germline, CDR1 is SGDLS and CDR2 YYNGEE. The CDR3 is made up of 13 amino acids. The CDR3 loop is CASSGGTVSEQYF. The DNA of the CDR3 is TGTGCCAGCAGCGGTGGGACAGTAAGCGAGCAGTACTTC.